The 20 T cell receptor beta chains reported below all come from one sample, sequenced in a study of post-analysis software for immune sequencing data. Study-level points and caveats: Included in a set of several TRBV segments more frequent in patients than controls were TRBV5-6, TRBV5-1 and TRBV20-1.

Their cognate antigens are unknown. Tagging with unique molecular identifiers was a feature of the TCR beta cDNA libraries. TCRdb called the PCR reads again in MiXCR, with one record for every CDR3 protein. The data contain 650,000 to 850,000 distinct CDR3 sequences, 46% of them seen just once; the ten biggest clones take up 4.9%. Sequenced material: blood. These receptors were taken from a girl aged 10-17 years with multiple sclerosis.

This clonotype appeared a few times. The junction does not match germline at one end; this may be a read error. The chain links TRBV7-9 to TRBJ2-1; D unresolved. Germline V gives CDR1 SEHNR, CDR2 FQNEAQ (reference sequence). The CDR3 loop spans 13 amino acids. Written as DNA, the CDR3 is TGTGCCAGCAGCTTAGTACCCGGCCTCGAGCAGTTTTTC. This codes for CASSLVPGLEQFF.

J is TRBJ1-1 and V is TRBV20-1; D is uncertain. The CDR3 spans 13 residues. The germline CDR1 and CDR2 sequences are DFQATT and SNEGSKA (reference sequence). The germline V and J ends were trimmed by 2 bases and 1 base, with 8 bases remaining between them. The chain's CDR3 is CSARNMENTEAFF. The CDR3, as DNA: TGCAGTGCTAGAAACATGGAGAACACTGAAGCTTTCTTT.

V is TRBV27 and J is TRBJ2-5; 8 positions match TRBD2. V dropped 4 bases and J dropped 1; count of bases not matched to a gene: 5. The germline V gene has CDR1 MNHEY and CDR2 SMNVEV (reference sequence). CDR3 length: 15 residues. The CDR3 reads CASSSFGRAQETQYF. Here the CDR3 DNA reads TGTGCCAGCAGTTCGTTCGGGAGGGCCCAAGAGACCCAGTACTTC.

The chain has TRBV29-1 and TRBJ1-2, with 8 bases fitting TRBD1. The germline V gene encodes CDR1 SQVTM and CDR2 ANQGSEA. CDR3 length equals 13 residues. V lost 2 bases to trimming and J lost 6 bases; unmatched junction nucleotides: 5. The CDR3 here is CSVEPDRADGYTF. The CDR3 DNA reads as TGCAGCGTTGAACCGGACAGGGCTGATGGCTACACCTTC.

This clonotype has only a few counts. The chain uses TRBV20-1 and TRBJ2-1, with no clear D. Germline assignment: CDR1 DFQATT and CDR2 SNEGSKA (reference sequence). CDR3 size: 14 residues. With 0 bases removed from V and 8 bases from J, the gap between germline ends came to 14 bases. CDR3 sequence: CSARDRLSLHEQFF. The CDR3 DNA reads TGCAGTGCTAGAGACCGACTGTCCCTCCATGAGCAGTTCTTC.

The chain employs TRBV4-1 and TRBJ2-7; D possibly corresponds to TRBD1 (6 bases). Germline V CDR1 and CDR2: MGHRA, YSYEKL. Trimming took 0 bases from V and 3 from J, leaving 18 bases between them. This CDR3 is 17 amino acids long. The CDR3 reads CASSQEGQGMVGYEQYF. In DNA form, the CDR3 reads TGCGCCAGCAGCCAAGAGGGTCAGGGGATGGTGGGCTACGAGCAGTACTTC.

The chain carries TRBV10-3 and TRBJ2-7, with TRBD2 matching over 8 bases. Looked up from germline, CDR1 is ENHRY and CDR2 is SYGVKD. CDR3 length equals 15 residues. V lost 8 bases and J lost 0; bases outside the gene matches: 9. CDR3 in amino acids: CAIGTVTSGSYEQYF. The CDR3 region has the DNA TGTGCCATCGGGACTGTCACTAGCGGCTCCTACGAGCAGTACTTC.

This chain joins TRBV28 and TRBJ1-2, with D uncertain. The V end was cut by 5 bases, the J end by 4 bases, with 11 bases between. The CDR3 covers 13 residues. Germline CDR1 MDHEN, CDR2 SYDVKM. CDR3 DNA: TGTGCCAGCAGTCCTACAGCAACCTATGGCTACACCTTC. This gives the protein CASSPTATYGYTF.

This clonotype has more than one count but fewer than ten. The chain has TRBV18 and TRBJ2-1; D ambiguous. This CDR3 has 13 residues. Germline loops: CDR1 KGHSH, CDR2 LQKENI. Between the trimmed V and J ends, which lost 2 bases and 5 bases, there was a span of 7 bases. CDR3 region: CASSPRTDNEQFF. DNA for the CDR3: TGTGCCAGCTCACCAAGAACAGACAATGAGCAGTTCTTC.

This clonotype was counted a few times. The chain joins TRBV7-6 to TRBJ1-5; 10 bases align to TRBD1. This CDR3 has 15 residues. The trim removed 5 bases at V and 6 bases at J, leaving 7 bases unmatched. The V gene's germline CDR1 is SGHVS and CDR2 FNYEAQ. DNA of the CDR3: TGTGCCAGCAGCGTAGGGACAGGGGCGGCTCAGCCCCAGCATTTT. Its translation is CASSVGTGAAQPQHF. Drawing the rest from reference TRBV7-6 and TRBJ1-5, the complete variable domain is GAGVSQSPRYKVTKRGQDVALRCDPISGHVSLYWYRQALGQGPEFLTYFNYEAQQDKSGLPNDRFSAERPEGSISTLTIQRTEQRDSAMYRCASSVGTGAAQPQHFGDGTRLSIL.

The genes are TRBV7-9 and TRBJ2-5; D possibly corresponds to TRBD2 (5 bases). The germline V gene has CDR1 SEHNR and CDR2 FQNEAQ (reference sequence). Trimming shortened V by 4 bases and J by 1 base, and 13 bases separated the two germline ends. The CDR3 has 15 amino acids. The CDR3 spells CASSSPLSGQETQYF. The CDR3 DNA is TGTGCCAGCAGCTCGCCACTAAGCGGCCAAGAGACCCAGTACTTC.

The chain's CDR3 is CASSLDGLAVTYEQYF. Written as DNA, the CDR3 is TGCGCCAGCAGCTTGGATGGCCTAGCTGTCACCTACGAGCAGTACTTC. This chain links TRBV5-1 with TRBJ2-5; the D gene is possibly TRBD2 (5 bases). The J call may be faulty, since TRBJ2-7 better matches the DNA end. The germline V gene encodes CDR1 SGHRS and CDR2 YFSETQ. The CDR3 is made up of 16 amino acids.

The rearrangement uses TRBV12-3 or TRBV12-4 and TRBJ2-1, with TRBD2 as a possible D gene (6 bases). With 8 bases removed from V and 10 bases from J, the gap between germline ends came to 30 bases. CDR3 size: 17 residues. This CDR3 is CASLIEVGGGGGVEQFF. In DNA form, the CDR3 reads TGTGCCAGCCTGATAGAGGTGGGGGGAGGTGGGGGAGTGGAGCAGTTCTTC.

The chain recombines TRBV4-1 with TRBJ2-7, with 9 bases aligning to TRBD1. Germline V CDR1 and CDR2: MGHRA, YSYEKL. The CDR3 totals 16 residues. V lost 3 bases and J lost 1; bases outside the gene matches: 7. CDR3 region: CASSHREGQGSYEQYF. CDR3 bases: TGCGCCAGCAGCCACAGGGAGGGACAGGGATCCTACGAGCAGTACTTC.

There are a few counts of this clonotype. The chain recombines TRBV29-1 with TRBJ2-3; TRBD2 matches at 8 bases. This CDR3 has 13 amino acids. After removal of 3 bases from V and 5 bases from J, the junction contained 4 bases not matched to a gene. Looked up from germline, CDR1 is SQVTM and CDR2 is ANQGSEA. The CDR3 reads CSVDGRDGDTQYF. In nucleotides, the CDR3 is TGCAGCGTTGACGGGAGGGATGGAGATACGCAGTATTTT.

J is TRBJ1-2 and V is TRBV12-3 or TRBV12-4; a possible D gene is TRBD1 (5 bases). This CDR3 has 13 amino acids. V lost 4 bases and J lost 5, with 11 bases in between. CDR3 loop: CASSSGTHYGYTF. DNA of the CDR3: TGTGCCAGCAGTTCGGGGACCCATTATGGCTACACCTTC.

This clonotype was observed a few times. The rearrangement joins TRBV7-3 to TRBJ2-1, with D perhaps assigned TRBD1 or TRBD2 (5 bases each). The V gene lost 3 bases and the J gene lost 7 bases, with 28 bases spanning the gap. The length of the CDR3 is 19 residues. The germline CDR1 and CDR2 sequences are SGHTA and FQGTGA. CDR3 loop: CASSLAGSFGGKPGNEQFF. The CDR3 nucleotides read TGTGCCAGCAGCTTGGCGGGTAGCTTCGGTGGGAAACCAGGGAATGAGCAGTTCTTC. Full variable domain (missing parts from reference TRBV7-3 and TRBJ2-1): GAGVSQTPSNKVTEKGKYVELRCDPISGHTALYWYRQSLGQGPEFLIYFQGTGAADDSGLPNDRFFAVRPEGSVSTLKIQRTERGDSAVYLCASSLAGSFGGKPGNEQFFGPGTRLTVL.

This chain links TRBV20-1 with TRBJ2-4, with D possibly being TRBD2 (6 bases). The J call is in doubt because the DNA end fits TRBJ2-5 better. Germline lookup yields CDR1 DFQATT and CDR2 SNEGSKA (reference sequence). CDR3 length equals 13 residues. The CDR3 region is CSAPNGGRETQYF. In DNA form, the CDR3 reads TGCAGTGCGCCCAACGGGGGAAGGGAGACCCAGTACTTC.

The chain combines TRBV12-3 or TRBV12-4 with TRBJ1-5; D might be TRBD1 (5 bases). The CDR3 spans 14 residues. V was trimmed by 6 bases and J by 7 bases, leaving 16 bases between them. The CDR3 DNA reads TGTGCCAGCAGGGGCGGGACGGTAGGCCAGCCCCAGCATTTT. It is translated as CASRGGTVGQPQHF.

The gene calls are TRBV5-1 and TRBJ2-3, with a weak D call TRBD1 (5 bases). Trimming took off 6 bases at V and 4 bases at J, with 15 bases between the two ends. Germline CDR1 SGHRS, CDR2 YFSETQ. There are 14 residues in the CDR3. This chain's CDR3 is CASTSGISADTQYF. CDR3 DNA: TGCGCCAGCACCTCAGGGATTTCAGCAGATACGCAGTATTTT.